The 27 T cell receptor beta chains presented below share a single source sample, sequenced in a study of cytomegalovirus exposure and HLA in healthy donors. PCR involved 60 Vbeta and 13 Jbeta primers. Sequenced by immunoSEQ multiplex PCR; TCRdb stores in-frame clones only, minus some. The sample gives over 200,000 clones, more than 75% of which show up once; more than 5% is in the top ten. Sequenced material: PBMCs. The receptors were sampled from a woman aged 40 to 49 in good health and CMV-seropositive.

This clone was counted once. The chain uses TRBV5-1 and TRBJ2-3; D perhaps matches TRBD2 (5 bases). Trimming cost V 0 bases and J 3 bases, with 8 bases left between them. CDR3 length: 14 amino acids. Germline V lookup: CDR1 SGHRS, CDR2 YFSETQ. CDR3 DNA: TGCGCCAGCAGCTTGGTGAGGGAAACAGATACGCAGTATTTT. Residues: CASSLVRETDTQYF.

The rearrangement uses TRBV18 and TRBJ2-5; D is possibly TRBD1 (5 bases). This CDR3 has 13 amino acids. Germline loops: CDR1 KGHSH, CDR2 LQKENI. Trimming stripped 5 bases from V and 2 bases from J, with 9 bases between. The CDR3 here is CASSTTGQETQYF. CDR3 coding DNA: TGTGCCAGCTCAACCACAGGTCAAGAGACCCAGTACTTC.

This sequence joins TRBV10-3 and TRBJ2-1; TRBD1 agrees at 7 bases. The CDR3 sequence is 13 residues long. Losses at the gene ends were 8 bases for V and 4 bases for J; bases not matched to a gene: 5. Germline CDR1 and CDR2: ENHRY and SYGVKD. Here the CDR3 reads CAIWDSQYNEQFF. DNA for the CDR3: TGTGCCATCTGGGACAGCCAATACAATGAGCAGTTCTTC.

The CDR3 bases are TGTGCCAGCAGCTTAACGCGGACAGGGGGCAGTGAAGCTTTCTTT. This sequence encodes CASSLTRTGGSEAFF. The rearrangement links TRBV7-3 to TRBJ1-1; 11 bases are shared with TRBD1. CDR1 and CDR2 (germline): SGHTA, FQGTGA. The CDR3 totals 15 residues. Germline trimming cut 0 bases from V and 7 bases from J; bases unmatched to any gene: 4.

The CDR3 bases are TGTGCCAGCAGTGAAAGGGGTCAGGGGGCGTGGGGGTATGGCTACACCTTC. This sequence encodes CASSERGQGAWGYGYTF. This chain joins TRBV2 and TRBJ1-2; 8 nucleotides match TRBD1. CDR3 length equals 17 residues. V lost 2 bases and J lost 5; bases outside the gene matches: 13. Looked up from germline, CDR1 is SNHLY and CDR2 is FYNNEI.

V usage is TRBV4-1 and J usage is TRBJ2-2, with 9 bases lining up with TRBD2. The CDR3 sequence is 16 residues long. Germline V gene lookup returns CDR1 MGHRA and CDR2 YSYEKL. Trimming removed 4 bases from V and 6 bases from J; junction bases left unmatched: 9. CDR3 loop: CASSRVAGAGPGELFF. The CDR3 DNA reads as TGCGCCAGCAGCCGTGTAGCGGGAGCGGGACCCGGGGAGCTGTTTTTT.

The V gene is TRBV19, the J gene TRBJ1-5; possibly TRBD1 for D (5 bases). The CDR3 has 15 residues. Germline values: CDR1 LNHDA, CDR2 SQIVND (reference sequence). Trimming removed 7 bases at V and 4 bases at J, with 17 bases between. CDR3 sequence reads: CASTPRGGWNQPQHF. CDR3 bases: TGTGCCAGTACCCCAAGGGGAGGGTGGAATCAGCCCCAGCATTTT.

The chain has TRBV7-2 and TRBJ2-1, with D possibly TRBD2 on 6 matching bases. Deletions cut 7 bases from V and 8 bases from J, with 15 bases between. This CDR3 is 13 amino acids long. CDR1 is SGHTA, CDR2 FQGNSA, per germline. CDR3 residues: CASTKSGFDEQFF. The CDR3 nucleotides read TGTGCCAGCACTAAAAGCGGGTTCGATGAGCAGTTCTTC.

The V and J genes are TRBV4-1 and TRBJ2-4, with TRBD2 matching 9 bases. In germline, CDR1 is MGHRA, CDR2 YSYEKL. Trimming took 1 base from V and 1 from J; bases not matched to a gene: 8. The CDR3 extends over 18 amino acids. This CDR3 is CASSQVGREGPAKNIQYF. As DNA, the CDR3 is TGCGCCAGCAGCCAAGTCGGGCGGGAGGGCCCGGCCAAAAACATTCAGTACTTC.

CDR3 residues: CASSSSAGLDYGYTF. The CDR3 coding sequence is TGTGCCAGCAGCTCCTCCGCGGGGCTGGACTATGGCTACACCTTC. The chain employs TRBV7-9 and TRBJ1-2, with D tentatively TRBD1 (5 bases). The CDR3 is 15 residues long. The germline V gene has CDR1 SEHNR and CDR2 FQNEAQ (reference sequence). V lost 4 bases and J 3 bases, leaving 15 bases between the germline ends.

About this clone: A junction end diverges from the germline sequence, so it may reflect a read error. Here the CDR3 DNA reads TGTGCTAGCAGCTTAGGTGGGACACCCCAAGAGACCCAGTACTTC. Amino acids: CASSLGGTPQETQYF. The chain recombines TRBV7-7 with TRBJ2-5; perhaps TRBD1 as D (6 bases). CDR3 size: 15 residues. Germline-derived CDR1 and CDR2 are SSHAT and FNYEAQ (reference sequence). The full variable domain, its missing parts supplied by reference TRBV7-7 and TRBJ2-5, is GAGVSQSPRYKVTKRGQDVTLRCDPISSHATLYWYQQALGQGPEFLTYFNYEAQPDKSGLPSDRFSAERPEGSISTLTIQRTEQRDSAMYRCASSLGGTPQETQYFGPGTRLLVL.

Of note for this clone: The junction differs from germline at one of its ends, possibly a read error. CDR3 in amino acids: CAATDRVKTEAFF. CDR3 in DNA: TGTGCCGCAACTGACAGGGTGAAGACTGAAGCTTTCTTT. The V and J genes are TRBV19 and TRBJ1-1; 7 positions match TRBD1. The germline CDR1 and CDR2 sequences are LNHDA and SQIVND (reference sequence). The CDR3 extends over 13 amino acids. The variable domain in full, with the rest retrieved from reference TRBV19 and TRBJ1-1, is DGGITQSPKYLFRKEGQNVTLSCEQNLNHDAMYWYRQDPGQGLRLIYYSQIVNDFQKGDIAEGYSVSREKKESFPLTVTSAQKNPTAFYLCAATDRVKTEAFFGQGTRLTVV.

This chain uses TRBV7-9 with TRBJ2-3; a possible D gene is TRBD2 (5 bases). V was pared by 2 bases and J by 11 bases, with 14 bases between. The length of the CDR3 is 13 residues. Germline lookup yields CDR1 SEHNR and CDR2 FQNEAQ (reference sequence). In DNA form, the CDR3 reads TGTGCCAGCAGCTTAAGTGGGAAGAGCGGGCAGTATTTT. As protein: CASSLSGKSGQYF.

The rearrangement links TRBV4-2 to TRBJ2-2, with D perhaps TRBD1 (6 bases). Germline-derived CDR1 and CDR2 are LGHNA and YNFKEQ. CDR3 length: 15 residues. V dropped 0 bases and J dropped 6 bases, with 11 bases sitting between them. The CDR3 region has the DNA TGTGCCAGCAGCCAAGATGGCAGGGGTCCCGGGGAGCTGTTTTTT. It yields the protein CASSQDGRGPGELFF.

The V gene is TRBV7-2, the J gene TRBJ1-2; TRBD1 matches at 9 bases. Germline CDR1 SGHTA, CDR2 FQGNSA. V lost 5 bases and J lost 5; bases outside the gene matches: 9. The CDR3 covers 15 residues. CDR3 sequence (DNA): TGTGCCAGCAGCCCGATTGGGACAGGGAAGTATGGCTACACCTTC. As protein: CASSPIGTGKYGYTF. The full variable domain, completed using reference TRBV7-2 and TRBJ1-2, is GAGVSQSPSNKVTEKGKDVELRCDPISGHTALYWYRQSLGQGLEFLIYFQGNSAPDKSGLPSDRFSAERTGGSVSTLTIQRTQQEDSAVYLCASSPIGTGKYGYTFGSGTRLTVV.

The chain combines TRBV11-3 with TRBJ2-3; TRBD2 matches 11 bases. The J segment lost 2 bases and the V segment lost 3 bases, leaving 4 bases of the junction unmatched. Germline-derived CDR1 and CDR2 are SGHNT and YENEEA. The CDR3 extends over 16 amino acids. In nucleotides, the CDR3 is TGTGCCAGCAGCTTGGGACTAGCGGAGGACACAGATACGCAGTATTTT. This codes for CASSLGLAEDTDTQYF. Based on the CDR3 plus reference TRBV11-3 and TRBJ2-3, the full variable domain is EAGVVQSPRYKIIEKKQPVAFWCNPISGHNTLYWYLQNLGQGPELLIRYENEEAVDDSQLPKDRFSAERLKGVDSTLKIQPAELGDSAVYLCASSLGLAEDTDTQYFGPGTRLTVL.

CDR3 protein: CASSPGQGVGGRKALHF. The DNA of the CDR3 is TGTGCCAGCAGCCCGGGACAGGGGGTGGGGGGAAGAAAGGCCCTCCACTTT. The chain employs TRBV5-6 and TRBJ1-6; 11 bases map to TRBD1. CDR1 SGHDT and CDR2 YYEEEE come from the germline V gene. This CDR3 contains 17 residues. V was clipped by 4 bases and J by 14 bases; unmatched bases: 17.

This clone has only a few counts. The rearrangement links TRBV7-9 to TRBJ2-3, with TRBD2 identical over 13 bases. This CDR3 is 17 amino acids long. Germline V gene lookup returns CDR1 SEHNR and CDR2 FQNEAQ (reference sequence). The trim removed 5 bases at V and 2 bases at J, leaving 7 bases unmatched. The CDR3 bases are TGTGCCAGCAGCCCGAGACTAGCGGGGGGTGCCACAGATACGCAGTATTTT. The encoded protein is CASSPRLAGGATDTQYF.

This rearrangement joins TRBV19 to TRBJ2-6; D is unclear. CDR1 and CDR2 from the germline V gene are LNHDA and SQIVND (reference sequence). The V and J ends lost 2 bases and 0 bases respectively, with 5 bases between them. The CDR3 consists of 15 residues. CDR3 sequence (DNA): TGTGCCAGTAGTATATCCCACTCTGGGGCCAACGTCCTGACTTTC. This codes for CASSISHSGANVLTF.

The chain employs TRBV14 and TRBJ2-5; no clear D gene. CDR1 is SGHDN, CDR2 FVKESK, per germline. CDR3 size: 12 residues. V was pared by 5 bases and J by 11 bases, with 15 bases between. CDR3 DNA: TGTGCCAGCAGCTCAATCGTGCATACTCAGTACTTC. This encodes CASSSIVHTQYF.

On this clone itself: The sample carries other DNA sequences with the same CDR3. This chain links TRBV5-4 with TRBJ1-2; 9 nucleotides line up with TRBD1. J lost 6 bases, V lost 3 bases, and 6 bases had no gene match. In germline, CDR1 is SGHNT, CDR2 YYREEE (reference sequence). The CDR3 has 14 residues. The CDR3 DNA follows: TGTGCCAGCAGCTGGGGGGACAGGGAGAATGGCTACACCTTC. It is translated as CASSWGDRENGYTF.

This clone has more than one count but fewer than ten. This chain uses TRBV11-2 with TRBJ2-5, with D perhaps matching TRBD1 (5 bases). The J call may be faulty, since TRBJ2-7 better matches the DNA end. CDR1 and CDR2 (germline): SGHAT, FQNNGV. The CDR3 covers 16 residues. The CDR3 here is CASSSNPRVGPYEQYF. The CDR3 DNA sequence: TGTGCCAGCAGCTCTAACCCCAGGGTTGGGCCCTACGAGCAGTACTTC.

This clone came up a few times. This chain uses TRBV5-1 with TRBJ2-7; 10 nucleotides align to TRBD1. V lost 4 bases, J lost 2 bases, and 12 bases stayed unmatched. The CDR3 length is 17 residues. Germline CDR1 SGHRS, CDR2 YFSETQ. DNA for the CDR3: TGCGCCAGCAGCCCGAGACAGGGGGCGCTTGTCCCCTACGAGCAGTACTTC. Amino acids: CASSPRQGALVPYEQYF.

The chain couples TRBV7-2 to TRBJ2-7; 9 bases line up with TRBD2. J lost 4 bases, V lost 2 bases, and 3 bases had no gene match. Looked up from germline, CDR1 is SGHTA and CDR2 is FQGNSA. The CDR3 is 14 amino acids. The CDR3 nucleotides are TGTGCCAGCAGCTTAACTAGCGGGCAATACGAGCAGTACTTC. Its translation: CASSLTSGQYEQYF.

The chain combines TRBV7-2 with TRBJ2-1; 9 bases map to TRBD2. The CDR3 consists of 15 residues. The trim removed 8 bases at V and 1 base at J, leaving 6 bases unmatched. The germline V gene encodes CDR1 SGHTA and CDR2 FQGNSA. As DNA, the CDR3 is TGTGCCAGCCTCCGGGCGGGGGGGTCCTACAATGAGCAGTTCTTC. Translation gives CASLRAGGSYNEQFF.

As concerns this clone: This sample includes further DNA sequences coding for the same CDR3. V usage is TRBV19 and J usage is TRBJ2-3, with D uncertain. Germline lookup yields CDR1 LNHDA and CDR2 SQIVND (reference sequence). The V end was cut by 2 bases, the J end by 1 base, with 4 bases between. The CDR3 sequence is 13 residues long. The CDR3 DNA follows: TGTGCCAGTAGTATAACGGGCACAGATACGCAGTATTTT. Amino acid sequence: CASSITGTDTQYF.

The chain has TRBV10-3 and TRBJ2-5, with a possible D match to TRBD1 (6 bases). The CDR3 loop spans 14 amino acids. V was cut by 7 bases and J by 5 bases, with 17 bases left in between. CDR1 is ENHRY, CDR2 SYGVKD, per germline. The CDR3 DNA reads TGTGCCATCAAGGGGGACGGCAGAGGCGAGACCCAGTACTTC. This gives the protein CAIKGDGRGETQYF.